This T cell receptor beta chain came from a study of T-cell reconstitution after alpha-beta-depleted transplantation in children. Study-wide results and caveats: Approximately two months post-transplant, alpha-beta T cells reportedly originated from several hundred expanded graft clones.

Germline V CDR1 and CDR2: KGHDR, SFDVKD. The J segment lost 1 base and the V segment lost 8 bases, leaving 6 bases of the junction unmatched. The CDR3 extends over 16 amino acids. Unique molecular identifiers were incorporated during preparation of the TCRbeta library. TCRdb called the PCR reads again in MiXCR, with one record for every CDR3 protein. The sample consists of 700,000 to 850,000 distinct CDR3 sequences, about 16% of them appearing once. Worth noting for this clonotype: Its antigen is not identified.

Here the sequenced sample was PBMCs, mostly from graft donor cells, taken 360 days after TCRalphabeta/CD19-depleted stem cell transplant. The V and J genes are TRBV24-1 and TRBJ2-2; 10 bases are shared with TRBD2. This clonotype was obtained from a male patient under 18 who had a stem cell transplant for acute lymphoblastic leukemia, so the T cells may come from the graft donor. The CDR3 loop reads CATTSGRFVNTGELFF. Written as DNA, the CDR3 is TGTGCCACCACTAGCGGGAGATTTGTGAACACCGGGGAGCTGTTTTTT.